The next 11 T cell receptor beta chains were all read from a single sample in a study of blood T cell repertoires in COVID-19. Some clones are missing from TCRdb's copy, which holds only in-frame ones; the method was immunoSEQ multiplex PCR. Among about 210,000 clones listed, approximately 82% were seen once. Sequencing was performed on peripheral blood. These receptor sequences come from a woman aged 35 to 49 with acute or convalescent COVID-19.

The V call is TRBV20-1, the J call TRBJ2-1, with D perhaps TRBD2 (5 bases). V was shortened by 6 bases and J by 5 bases, with 17 bases between the two germline ends. The germline V gene encodes CDR1 DFQATT and CDR2 SNEGSKA (reference sequence). This CDR3 contains 14 residues. The CDR3 nucleotides are TGCAGTGCCAGTCGGGCTAGCATGCACAATGAGCAGTTCTTC. Amino acids: CSASRASMHNEQFF.

With respect to this clone: Other DNA sequences within the sample encode an identical CDR3. The chain uses TRBV20-1 and TRBJ2-5; no firm D call. Per the germline V gene, CDR1 is DFQATT and CDR2 is SNEGSKA (reference sequence). With 3 bases removed from V and 5 bases from J, the gap between germline ends came to 4 bases. The CDR3 has 10 amino acids. The chain's CDR3 is CSASSETQYF. The CDR3 DNA reads TGCAGTGCTAGTTCGGAGACCCAGTACTTC.

The rearrangement uses TRBV11-2 and TRBJ1-2; 9 positions agree with TRBD1. Germline V gene sequence: CDR1 SGHAT, CDR2 FQNNGV. The CDR3 is 18 residues long. With 8 bases clipped from V and 3 bases from J, the junction kept 19 bases outside the gene matches. CDR3 in DNA: TGTGCCAGCTTTGGGGAGGGGGACAGGGTTTCCAGGGACTATGGCTACACCTTC. Its protein product is CASFGEGDRVSRDYGYTF.

V is TRBV10-3 and J is TRBJ1-1; D not resolved. The germline V gene has CDR1 ENHRY and CDR2 SYGVKD. The CDR3 is made up of 12 amino acids. Trimming stripped 5 bases from V and 6 bases from J, with 10 bases between. The CDR3 protein is CAISNFTPEAFF. CDR3 DNA: TGTGCCATCAGTAATTTTACACCTGAAGCTTTCTTT.

This chain connects TRBV3-1 (or the pseudogene TRBV3-2) to TRBJ1-5; possible D gene TRBD1, 5 bases. The CDR3 has 12 amino acids. Germline values: CDR1 LGHDT, CDR2 YNNKEL (reference sequence). Between the trimmed V and J ends, which lost 1 base and 11 bases, there was a span of 9 bases. The CDR3 DNA follows: TGTGCCAGCAGCCAAGTCGGGGGAGCCCAGCATTTT. The encoded protein is CASSQVGGAQHF.

The genes are TRBV10-2 and TRBJ2-1; D is perhaps TRBD2 (6 bases). The CDR3 is 14 amino acids. Trimming stripped 8 bases from V and 3 bases from J, with 14 bases between. In germline, CDR1 is WSHSY, CDR2 SAAADI. Written as DNA, the CDR3 is TGCGCCAGCGGGGAGCTAGCGAGCTACAATGAGCAGTTCTTC. This translates into CASGELASYNEQFF.

The CDR3 sequence is CAWSPSGRGEQFF. The CDR3 DNA follows: TGTGCCTGGAGTCCTAGCGGGAGGGGAGAGCAGTTCTTC. The chain has TRBV30 and TRBJ2-1; 12 bases are a match to TRBD2. The germline V gene encodes CDR1 GTSNPN and CDR2 SVGIG (reference sequence). The CDR3 covers 13 residues. With V trimmed by 2 bases and J by 10 bases, 3 bases remained unmatched.

The J gene is TRBJ1-2, the V gene TRBV11-2, with D possibly being TRBD1 (5 bases). The V and J ends lost 0 bases and 4 bases respectively, with 12 bases between them. The CDR3 has 15 residues. The germline V gene encodes CDR1 SGHAT and CDR2 FQNNGV. The CDR3 DNA is TGTGCCAGCAGCTTAGAGCCAAGGGGAACCTATGGCTACACCTTC. It translates to CASSLEPRGTYGYTF. Complete variable domain (other parts from reference TRBV11-2 and TRBJ1-2): EAGVAQSPRYKIIEKRQSVAFWCNPISGHATLYWYQQILGQGPKLLIQFQNNGVVDDSQLPKDRFSAERLKGVDSTLKIQPAKLEDSAVYLCASSLEPRGTYGYTFGSGTRLTVV.

The chain employs TRBV13 and TRBJ2-7; maybe TRBD2 (5 bases). The CDR3 contains 12 residues. Germline CDR1 PRHDT, CDR2 FYEKMQ (reference sequence). The ends were cut back, 1 base at V and 6 bases at J, with 7 bases in the middle. The CDR3 coding sequence is TGTGCCAGCAGCTTAGTCCGGGGCGAGCAGTACTTC. Translated: CASSLVRGEQYF. The whole variable domain, remainder taken from reference TRBV13 and TRBJ2-7, is AAGVIQSPRHLIKEKRETATLKCYPIPRHDTVYWYQQGPGQDPQFLISFYEKMQSDKGSIPDRFSAQQFSDYHSELNMSSLELGDSALYFCASSLVRGEQYFGPGTRLTVT.

CDR3 amino acids: CASSIVGSRQPQHF. The CDR3 nucleotides read TGTGCCAGTAGTATTGTGGGGAGTAGGCAGCCCCAGCATTTT. The chain uses TRBV19 and TRBJ1-5, with no clear D. The CDR3 consists of 14 residues. V lost 3 bases and J lost 7, with 13 bases in between. The V gene's germline CDR1 is LNHDA and CDR2 SQIVND (reference sequence). The full variable domain, its missing parts supplied by reference TRBV19 and TRBJ1-5, is DGGITQSPKYLFRKEGQNVTLSCEQNLNHDAMYWYRQDPGQGLRLIYYSQIVNDFQKGDIAEGYSVSREKKESFPLTVTSAQKNPTAFYLCASSIVGSRQPQHFGDGTRLSIL.

The gene calls are TRBV5-1 and TRBJ1-6; D ambiguous. V lost 4 bases and J 0 bases, leaving 17 bases between the germline ends. This CDR3 region has 18 residues. Germline lookup yields CDR1 SGHRS and CDR2 YFSETQ. The CDR3 here is CASSPLSSGSSYNSPLHF. CDR3 DNA sequence: TGCGCCAGCAGCCCTCTAAGCTCGGGAAGCTCCTATAATTCACCCCTCCACTTT.